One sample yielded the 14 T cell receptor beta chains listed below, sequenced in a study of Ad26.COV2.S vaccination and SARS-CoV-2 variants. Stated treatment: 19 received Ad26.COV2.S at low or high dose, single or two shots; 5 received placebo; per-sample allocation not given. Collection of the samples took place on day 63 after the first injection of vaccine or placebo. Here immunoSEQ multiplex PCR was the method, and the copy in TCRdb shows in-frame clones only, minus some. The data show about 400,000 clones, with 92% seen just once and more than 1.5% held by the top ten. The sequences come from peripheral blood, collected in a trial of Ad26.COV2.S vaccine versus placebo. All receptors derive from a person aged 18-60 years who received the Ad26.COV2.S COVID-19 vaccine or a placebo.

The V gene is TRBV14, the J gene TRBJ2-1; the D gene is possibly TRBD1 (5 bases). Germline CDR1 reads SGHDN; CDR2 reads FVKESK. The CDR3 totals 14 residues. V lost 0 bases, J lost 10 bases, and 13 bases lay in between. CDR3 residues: CASSQDRPGSEQFF. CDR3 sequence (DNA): TGTGCCAGCAGCCAAGATCGGCCAGGGTCCGAGCAGTTCTTC.

The CDR3 here is CASSTTPEGPYEQYF. CDR3 nucleotides: TGTGCCAGCAGCACGACTCCGGAGGGTCCCTACGAGCAGTACTTC. The V gene is TRBV21-1, the J gene TRBJ2-7; whether TRBD2, the table's D call, matches the DNA was not checked. TRBV21-1 is given as a pseudogene. This CDR3 is built from 15 residues.

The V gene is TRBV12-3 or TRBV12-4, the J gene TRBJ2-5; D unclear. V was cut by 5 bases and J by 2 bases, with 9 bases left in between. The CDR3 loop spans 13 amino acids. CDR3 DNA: TGTGCCAGCAGTCAAGGGCGTCAAGAGACCCAGTACTTC. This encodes CASSQGRQETQYF.

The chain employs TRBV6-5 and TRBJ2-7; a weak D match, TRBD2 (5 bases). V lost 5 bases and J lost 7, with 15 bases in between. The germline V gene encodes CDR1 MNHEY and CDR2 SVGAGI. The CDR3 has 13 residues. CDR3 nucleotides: TGTGCCAGCAGTACCCAAGCCCGAGGGGAGCAGTACTTC. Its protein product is CASSTQARGEQYF.

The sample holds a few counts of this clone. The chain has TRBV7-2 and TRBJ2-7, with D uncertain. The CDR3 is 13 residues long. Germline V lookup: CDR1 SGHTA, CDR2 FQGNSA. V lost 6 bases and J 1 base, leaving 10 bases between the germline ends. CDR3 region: CASSRTRSYEQYF. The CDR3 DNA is TGTGCCAGCAGTCGAACCCGGTCCTACGAGCAGTACTTC.

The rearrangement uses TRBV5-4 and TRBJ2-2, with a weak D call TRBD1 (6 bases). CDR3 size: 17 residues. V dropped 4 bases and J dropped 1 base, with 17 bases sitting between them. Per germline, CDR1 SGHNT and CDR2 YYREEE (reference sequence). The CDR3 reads CASSPLSGTRNTGELFF. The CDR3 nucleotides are TGTGCCAGCAGCCCACTCTCCGGGACAAGGAACACCGGGGAGCTGTTTTTT.

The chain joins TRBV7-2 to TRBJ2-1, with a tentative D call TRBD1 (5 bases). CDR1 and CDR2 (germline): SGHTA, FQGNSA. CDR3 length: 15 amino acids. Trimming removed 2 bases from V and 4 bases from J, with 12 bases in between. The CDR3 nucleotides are TGTGCCAGCAGCTTAAGGTGGGGCGGATACAATGAGCAGTTCTTC. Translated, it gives CASSLRWGGYNEQFF. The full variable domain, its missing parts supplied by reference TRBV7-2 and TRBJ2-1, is GAGVSQSPSNKVTEKGKDVELRCDPISGHTALYWYRQSLGQGLEFLIYFQGNSAPDKSGLPSDRFSAERTGGSVSTLTIQRTQQEDSAVYLCASSLRWGGYNEQFFGPGTRLTVL.

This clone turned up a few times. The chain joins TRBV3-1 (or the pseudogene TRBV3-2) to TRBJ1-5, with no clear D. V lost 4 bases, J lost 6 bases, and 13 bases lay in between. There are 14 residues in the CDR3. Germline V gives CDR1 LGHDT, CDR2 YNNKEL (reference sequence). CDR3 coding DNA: TGTGCCAGCAGCCGAGGCTGGTCAGGTCAGCCCCAGCATTTT. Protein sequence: CASSRGWSGQPQHF.

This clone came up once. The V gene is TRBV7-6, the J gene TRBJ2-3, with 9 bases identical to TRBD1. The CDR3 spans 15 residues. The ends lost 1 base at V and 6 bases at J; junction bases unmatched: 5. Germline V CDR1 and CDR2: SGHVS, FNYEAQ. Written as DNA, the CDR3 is TGTGCCAGCAGCTTAGGTGGGACAGGGCAGGATACGCAGTATTTT. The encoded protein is CASSLGGTGQDTQYF. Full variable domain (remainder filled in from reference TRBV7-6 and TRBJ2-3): GAGVSQSPRYKVTKRGQDVALRCDPISGHVSLYWYRQALGQGPEFLTYFNYEAQQDKSGLPNDRFSAERPEGSISTLTIQRTEQRDSAMYRCASSLGGTGQDTQYFGPGTRLTVL.

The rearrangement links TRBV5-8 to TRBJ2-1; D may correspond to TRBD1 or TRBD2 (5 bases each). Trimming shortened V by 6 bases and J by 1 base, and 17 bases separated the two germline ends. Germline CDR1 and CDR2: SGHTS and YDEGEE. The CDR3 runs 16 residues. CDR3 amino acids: CASNLDGTASYNEQFF. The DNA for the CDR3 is TGTGCCAGCAACCTGGATGGGACGGCGTCCTACAATGAGCAGTTCTTC.

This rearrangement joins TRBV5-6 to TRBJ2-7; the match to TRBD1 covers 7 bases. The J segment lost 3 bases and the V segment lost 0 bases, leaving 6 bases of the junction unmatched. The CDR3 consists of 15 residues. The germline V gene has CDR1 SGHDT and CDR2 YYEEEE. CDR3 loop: CASSLGTQGDYEQYF. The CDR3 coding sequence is TGTGCCAGCAGCTTGGGAACCCAGGGGGACTACGAGCAGTACTTC.

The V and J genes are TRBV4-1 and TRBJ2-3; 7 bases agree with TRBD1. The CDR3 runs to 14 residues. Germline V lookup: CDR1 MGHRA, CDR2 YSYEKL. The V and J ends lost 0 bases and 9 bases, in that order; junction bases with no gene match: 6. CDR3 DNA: TGCGCCAGCAGCCAAGATCTGACAGGGATCACGCAGTATTTT. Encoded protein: CASSQDLTGITQYF.

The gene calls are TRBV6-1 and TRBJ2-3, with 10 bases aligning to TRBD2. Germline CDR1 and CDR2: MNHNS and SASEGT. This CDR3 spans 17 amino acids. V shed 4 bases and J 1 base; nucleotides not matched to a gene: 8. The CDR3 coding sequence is TGTGCCAGCAGTGGAAATAGCGGGGGGCGGGGCACAGATACGCAGTATTTT. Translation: CASSGNSGGRGTDTQYF.

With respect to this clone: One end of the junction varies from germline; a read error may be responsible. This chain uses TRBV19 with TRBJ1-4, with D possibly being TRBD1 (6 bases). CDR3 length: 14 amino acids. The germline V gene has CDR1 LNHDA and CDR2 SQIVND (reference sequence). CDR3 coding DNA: TGTGCCAGTAGCTCCGGGACAACGAATGAAAAACTGTTTTTT. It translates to CASSSGTTNEKLFF.